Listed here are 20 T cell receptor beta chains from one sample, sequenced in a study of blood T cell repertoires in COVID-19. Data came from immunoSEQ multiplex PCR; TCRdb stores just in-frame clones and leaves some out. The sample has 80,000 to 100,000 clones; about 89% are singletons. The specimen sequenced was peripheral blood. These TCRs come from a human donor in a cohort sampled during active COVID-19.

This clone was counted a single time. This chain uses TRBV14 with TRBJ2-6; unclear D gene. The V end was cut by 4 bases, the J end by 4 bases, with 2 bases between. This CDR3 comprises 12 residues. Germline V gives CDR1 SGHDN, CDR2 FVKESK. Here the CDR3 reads CASSPGANVLTF. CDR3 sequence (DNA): TGTGCCAGCAGCCCAGGGGCCAACGTCCTGACTTTC.

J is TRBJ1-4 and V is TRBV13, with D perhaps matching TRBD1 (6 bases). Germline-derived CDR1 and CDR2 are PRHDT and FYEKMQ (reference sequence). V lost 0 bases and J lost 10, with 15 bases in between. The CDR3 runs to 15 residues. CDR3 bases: TGTGCCAGCAGCTTAGGCCGGGACGGGGGGCGAAAACTGTTTTTT. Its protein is CASSLGRDGGRKLFF. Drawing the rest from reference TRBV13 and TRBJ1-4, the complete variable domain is AAGVIQSPRHLIKEKRETATLKCYPIPRHDTVYWYQQGPGQDPQFLISFYEKMQSDKGSIPDRFSAQQFSDYHSELNMSSLELGDSALYFCASSLGRDGGRKLFFGSGTQLSVL.

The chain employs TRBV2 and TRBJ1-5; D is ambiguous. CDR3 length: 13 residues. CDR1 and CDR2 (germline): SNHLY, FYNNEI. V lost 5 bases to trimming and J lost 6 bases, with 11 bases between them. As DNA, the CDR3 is TGTGCCAGCAGTCCGGGATTCGCTCAGCCCCAGCATTTT. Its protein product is CASSPGFAQPQHF.

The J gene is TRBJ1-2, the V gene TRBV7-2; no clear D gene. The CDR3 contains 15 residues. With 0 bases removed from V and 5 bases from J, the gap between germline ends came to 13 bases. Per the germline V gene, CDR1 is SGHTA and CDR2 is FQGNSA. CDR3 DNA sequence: TGTGCCAGCAGCTTAGCAGGTCTAGAATTTTATGGCTACACCTTC. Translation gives CASSLAGLEFYGYTF.

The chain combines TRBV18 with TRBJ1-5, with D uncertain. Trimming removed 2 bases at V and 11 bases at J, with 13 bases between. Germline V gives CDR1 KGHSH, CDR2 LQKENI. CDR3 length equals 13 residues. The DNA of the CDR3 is TGTGCCAGCTCACCAACCCTGAGTGAAGCCCAGCATTTT. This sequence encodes CASSPTLSEAQHF.

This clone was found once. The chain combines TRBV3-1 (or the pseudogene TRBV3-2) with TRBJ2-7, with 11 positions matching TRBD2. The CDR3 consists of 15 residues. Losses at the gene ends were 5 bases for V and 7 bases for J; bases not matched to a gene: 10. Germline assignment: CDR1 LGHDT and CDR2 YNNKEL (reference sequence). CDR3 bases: TGTGCCAGCAGCTATGGGACTAGCGGAATAAGGGAGCAGTACTTC. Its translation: CASSYGTSGIREQYF.

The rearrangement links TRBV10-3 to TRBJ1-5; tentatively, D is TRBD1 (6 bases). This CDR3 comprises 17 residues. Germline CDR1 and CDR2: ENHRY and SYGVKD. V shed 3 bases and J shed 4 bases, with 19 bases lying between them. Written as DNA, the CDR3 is TGTGCCATCAGTGATGTTGGTCGGGGGGCTCGAAATCAGCCCCAGCATTTT. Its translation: CAISDVGRGARNQPQHF.

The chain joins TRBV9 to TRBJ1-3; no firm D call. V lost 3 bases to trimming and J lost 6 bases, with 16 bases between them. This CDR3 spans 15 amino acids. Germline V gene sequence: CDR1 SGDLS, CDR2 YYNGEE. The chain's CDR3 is CASSGFREPLNTIYF. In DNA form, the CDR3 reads TGTGCCAGCAGCGGATTCCGGGAACCTCTAAACACCATATATTTT.

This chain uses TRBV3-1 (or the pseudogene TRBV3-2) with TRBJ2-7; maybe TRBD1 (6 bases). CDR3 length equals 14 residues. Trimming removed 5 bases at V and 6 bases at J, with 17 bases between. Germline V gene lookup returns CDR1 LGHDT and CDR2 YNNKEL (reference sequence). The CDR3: CASSVFPGVVEQYF. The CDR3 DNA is TGTGCCAGCAGCGTTTTCCCAGGGGTCGTCGAGCAGTACTTC.

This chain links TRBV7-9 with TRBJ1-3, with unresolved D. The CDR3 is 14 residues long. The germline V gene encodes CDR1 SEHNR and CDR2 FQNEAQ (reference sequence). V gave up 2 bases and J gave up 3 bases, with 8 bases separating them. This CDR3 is CASSLKEFGNTIYF. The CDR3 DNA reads TGTGCCAGCAGCTTAAAGGAGTTTGGAAACACCATATATTTT.

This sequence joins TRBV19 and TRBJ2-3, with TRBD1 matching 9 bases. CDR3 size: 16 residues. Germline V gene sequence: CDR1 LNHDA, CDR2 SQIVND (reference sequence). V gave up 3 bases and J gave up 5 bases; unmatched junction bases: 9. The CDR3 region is CASSMEYRQGGDTQYF. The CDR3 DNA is TGTGCCAGTAGTATGGAGTATCGACAGGGGGGAGATACGCAGTATTTT. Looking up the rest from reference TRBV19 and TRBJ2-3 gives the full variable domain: DGGITQSPKYLFRKEGQNVTLSCEQNLNHDAMYWYRQDPGQGLRLIYYSQIVNDFQKGDIAEGYSVSREKKESFPLTVTSAQKNPTAFYLCASSMEYRQGGDTQYFGPGTRLTVL.

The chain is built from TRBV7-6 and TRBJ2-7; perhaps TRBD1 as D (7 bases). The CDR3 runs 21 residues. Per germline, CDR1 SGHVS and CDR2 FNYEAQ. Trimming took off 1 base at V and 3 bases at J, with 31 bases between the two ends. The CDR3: CASSLGLGGQILAFCYYEQYF. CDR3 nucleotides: TGTGCCAGCAGCTTAGGGCTTGGGGGACAGATTCTAGCGTTTTGCTACTACGAGCAGTACTTC.

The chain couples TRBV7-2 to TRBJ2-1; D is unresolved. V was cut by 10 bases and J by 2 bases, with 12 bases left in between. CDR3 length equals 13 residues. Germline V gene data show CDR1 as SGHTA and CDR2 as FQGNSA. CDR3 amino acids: CAIGRLAYNEQFF. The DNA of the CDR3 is TGTGCCATCGGTCGGTTGGCCTACAATGAGCAGTTCTTC.

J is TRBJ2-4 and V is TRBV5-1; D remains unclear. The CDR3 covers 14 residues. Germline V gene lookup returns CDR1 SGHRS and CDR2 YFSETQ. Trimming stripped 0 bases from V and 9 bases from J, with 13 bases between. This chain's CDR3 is CASSLETALGIQYF. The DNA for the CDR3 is TGCGCCAGCAGCTTGGAGACCGCCCTAGGCATTCAGTACTTC.

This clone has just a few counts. Here the CDR3 DNA reads TGTGCCAGCAGCTTAGGAGTCGGGATAACTGAAGCTTTCTTT. Translation gives CASSLGVGITEAFF. The genes are TRBV7-3 and TRBJ1-1; D call uncertain. The V end lost 2 bases, the J end lost 5 bases, and 12 bases lay between the germline ends. Germline V gene sequence: CDR1 SGHTA, CDR2 FQGTGA. The CDR3 sequence is 14 residues long.

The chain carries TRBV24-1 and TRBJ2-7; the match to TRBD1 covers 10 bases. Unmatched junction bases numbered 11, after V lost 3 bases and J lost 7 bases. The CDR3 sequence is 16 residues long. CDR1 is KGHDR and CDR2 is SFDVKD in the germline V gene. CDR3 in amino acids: CATSDSQDRGRREQYF. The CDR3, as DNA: TGTGCCACCAGTGATAGTCAGGACAGGGGGAGACGGGAGCAGTACTTC.

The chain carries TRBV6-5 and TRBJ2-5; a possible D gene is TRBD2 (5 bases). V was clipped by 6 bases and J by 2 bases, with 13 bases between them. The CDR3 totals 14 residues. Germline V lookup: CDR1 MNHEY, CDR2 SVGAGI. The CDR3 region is CASRAEVGQETQYF. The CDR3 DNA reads TGTGCCAGCAGGGCGGAGGTGGGACAAGAGACCCAGTACTTC.

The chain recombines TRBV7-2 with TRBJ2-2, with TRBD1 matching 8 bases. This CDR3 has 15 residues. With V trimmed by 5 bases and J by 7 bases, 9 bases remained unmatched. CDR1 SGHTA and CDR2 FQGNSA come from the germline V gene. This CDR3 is CASSPRTGSHGELFF. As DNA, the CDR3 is TGTGCCAGCAGCCCGCGGACAGGGAGTCACGGGGAGCTGTTTTTT. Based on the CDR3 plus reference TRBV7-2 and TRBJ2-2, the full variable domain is GAGVSQSPSNKVTEKGKDVELRCDPISGHTALYWYRQSLGQGLEFLIYFQGNSAPDKSGLPSDRFSAERTGGSVSTLTIQRTQQEDSAVYLCASSPRTGSHGELFFGEGSRLTVL.

CDR3 nucleotides: TGTGCCAGCAGTTACTCGAAGTACCACCGACACTACGAGCAGTACTTC. It encodes CASSYSKYHRHYEQYF. The chain employs TRBV6-5 and TRBJ2-7; D uncertain. V was clipped by 0 bases and J by 3 bases, with 15 bases between them. The CDR3 length is 16 residues. Germline CDR1 and CDR2: MNHEY and SVGAGI.

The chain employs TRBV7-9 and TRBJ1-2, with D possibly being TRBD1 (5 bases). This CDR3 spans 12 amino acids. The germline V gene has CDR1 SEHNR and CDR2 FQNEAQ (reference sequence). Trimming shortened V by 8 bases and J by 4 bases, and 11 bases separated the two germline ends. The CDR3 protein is CASQGAGYGYTF. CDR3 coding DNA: TGTGCCAGCCAAGGGGCAGGCTATGGCTACACCTTC. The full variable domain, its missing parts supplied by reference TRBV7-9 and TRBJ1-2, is DTGVSQNPRHKITKRGQNVTFRCDPISEHNRLYWYRQTLGQGPEFLTYFQNEAQLEKSRLLSDRFSAERPKGSFSTLEIQRTEQGDSAMYLCASQGAGYGYTFGSGTRLTVV.